Below are 13 T cell receptor beta chains sequenced from a single sample in a study of identical twins (dated by TCRdb to 2016 to 2017). To prepare the library, 5' RACE was applied. For sequencing, an Illumina HiSeq 2000 was employed. Clones were called with MiXCR by TCRdb after fastp trimmed the public reads at Q25, and only in-frame beta chains were retained. Entries that share a CDR3 protein sequence are merged under the most common genes and DNA. This sample comprises under 1 million distinct CDR3 sequences, 9% to 15% of them detected only once. The top ten clones comprise about 1.5% of the sample. The sample was also reused in another study, on yellow fever vaccine responses in identical twins.

Sample: PBMCs. Receptor source: a young woman in good health.

This clonotype has a count of ten or more. The chain combines TRBV5-1 with TRBJ2-5; 7 bases align to TRBD1. CDR1 and CDR2 (germline): SGHRS, YFSETQ. J was trimmed by 3 bases and V by 1 base; bases with no gene match: 0. CDR3 length: 13 residues. The CDR3, as DNA: TGCGCCAGCAGCTTGACAGGGGAAGAGACCCAGTACTTC. The encoded protein is CASSLTGEETQYF.

This chain joins TRBV12-3 or TRBV12-4 and TRBJ2-2; D uncertain. The length of the CDR3 is 12 residues. Trimming pared 3 bases from V and 7 bases from J, leaving 6 bases between. In nucleotides, the CDR3 is TGTGCCAGCAGTTTCCATAACGGGGAGCTGTTTTTT. This codes for CASSFHNGELFF.

This chain links TRBV6-5 with TRBJ1-2, with D perhaps TRBD1 (6 bases). The CDR3 sequence is 15 residues long. The germline V and J ends were trimmed by 4 bases and 4 bases, with 16 bases remaining between them. Germline lookup yields CDR1 MNHEY and CDR2 SVGAGI. The CDR3 spells CASSSKGVMVYGYTF. The DNA for the CDR3 is TGTGCCAGCAGTTCAAAGGGGGTGATGGTCTATGGCTACACCTTC.

The chain has TRBV6-1 and TRBJ2-1; 8 bases line up with TRBD1. From germline, CDR1 is MNHNS and CDR2 SASEGT. The CDR3 is made up of 16 amino acids. V trimming: 4 bases; J trimming: 0 bases; junction bases outside the gene matches: 5. CDR3 sequence (DNA): TGTGCCAGCAGTGGGGACAGGCCTAGCTCCTACAATGAGCAGTTCTTC. It codes for CASSGDRPSSYNEQFF.

This clonotype showed up just once. The rearrangement links TRBV2 to TRBJ2-3; unclear D gene. The CDR3 extends over 13 amino acids. Germline CDR1 reads SNHLY; CDR2 reads FYNNEI. The germline V and J ends were trimmed by 7 bases and 4 bases, with 12 bases remaining between them. The CDR3 sequence is CASNIARPDTQYF. The CDR3 nucleotides are TGTGCCAGCAACATTGCTCGGCCAGATACGCAGTATTTT.

This chain connects TRBV12-3 or TRBV12-4 to TRBJ1-1; D perhaps matches TRBD1 (5 bases). The CDR3 is 14 amino acids. Trimming stripped 5 bases from V and 1 base from J, with 11 bases between. CDR3 nucleotides: TGTGCCAGCAGTATCAGGGCCACGAACACTGAAGCTTTCTTT. Translation: CASSIRATNTEAFF.

A few counts support this clonotype. The gene calls are TRBV20-1 and TRBJ2-3; tentative D call: TRBD2 (6 bases). V lost 6 bases, J lost 3 bases, and 16 bases lay in between. Germline CDR1 reads DFQATT; CDR2 reads SNEGSKA (reference sequence). This CDR3 region has 14 residues. The CDR3 region is CSANVAERTDTQYF. In nucleotides, the CDR3 is TGCAGTGCCAATGTAGCGGAGAGAACAGATACGCAGTATTTT.

The chain links TRBV20-1 to TRBJ2-5; 7 positions agree with TRBD2. V lost 2 bases and J lost 3; bases outside the gene matches: 3. Looked up from germline, CDR1 is DFQATT and CDR2 is SNEGSKA (reference sequence). The CDR3 has 13 amino acids. As DNA, the CDR3 is TGCAGTGCTAGATATCTAGCGGAAGAGACCCAGTACTTC. Protein: CSARYLAEETQYF.

There are a few counts of this clonotype. The chain links TRBV7-8 to TRBJ2-2; D gene unclear. V was cut by 5 bases and J by 0 bases, with 16 bases left in between. The CDR3 totals 17 residues. CDR1 is SGHVS, CDR2 FQNEAQ, per germline. The CDR3 loop is CASSTVGGPPNTGELFF. CDR3 sequence (DNA): TGTGCCAGCAGCACAGTAGGCGGCCCCCCGAACACCGGGGAGCTGTTTTTT.

This clonotype occurred a few times. This chain joins TRBV10-3 and TRBJ2-7; 7 bases are a match to TRBD1. V trimming: 6 bases; J trimming: 6 bases; junction bases outside the gene matches: 8. The CDR3 is 13 amino acids. Germline V gives CDR1 ENHRY, CDR2 SYGVKD. The CDR3 sequence is CAIRGTVTTEQYV. CDR3 sequence (DNA): TGTGCCATCAGAGGGACAGTAACTACCGAGCAGTACGTC.

This clonotype was seen a few times. The chain combines TRBV12-3 or TRBV12-4 with TRBJ1-3; no firm D call. CDR3 size: 15 residues. V dropped 1 base and J dropped 3 bases, with 10 bases sitting between them. Written as DNA, the CDR3 is TGTGCCAGCAGTTTAGGCGGGGTTTTTGGAAACACCATATATTTT. Protein sequence: CASSLGGVFGNTIYF.

The chain combines TRBV10-3 with TRBJ2-1; TRBD2 might be the D (6 bases). This CDR3 spans 21 amino acids. Germline V gene sequence: CDR1 ENHRY, CDR2 SYGVKD. The V end was cut by 0 bases, the J end by 1 base, with 25 bases between. CDR3 nucleotide sequence: TGTGCCATCAGTGAGTCGTACGGTTCCTATTCGGCGGGGTTTTCCTACAATGAGCAGTTCTTC. It codes for CAISESYGSYSAGFSYNEQFF.

This clonotype turned up a few times. The chain combines TRBV20-1 with TRBJ2-5, with D unclear. Germline CDR1 DFQATT, CDR2 SNEGSKA (reference sequence). The CDR3 is made up of 12 amino acids. Trimming removed 5 bases at V and 5 bases at J, with 12 bases between. CDR3 bases: TGCAGTGCTCTGTTATCTGGGGAGACCCAGTACTTC. Translating gives CSALLSGETQYF.